A selection of T cell receptor beta chains follows, all from one sample in a study of Tregs in tolerant kidney transplant recipients. Data came from immunoSEQ multiplex PCR; TCRdb stores just in-frame clones and leaves some out. In the table there are fewer than 60,000 clones, roughly nine tenths of which are singletons. Sample: CD8+ T cells from blood (PBMCs), taken 24 months after the transplant. These receptors were taken from a human patient who received a combined kidney and bone marrow transplant. Some T cells may be graft donor cells. Both conserved end residues are part of each CDR3. A D gene is named only where the DNA matches it firmly. Clone sizes are given selectively: once, few, many, or a class where the clone is expanded.

D gene	J gene	V gene	clone size	CDR3 length	CDR3 DNA	CDR3 protein
TRBD2	TRBJ2-5	TRBV27	.	15	TGTGCCAGCCGGACTAGCGGGGGGGCCGGAGAGACCCAGTACTTC	CASRTSGGAGETQYF
.	TRBJ1-5	TRBV29-1	.	14	TGCAGCGTGGCCGGGGGAGAGTTCAATCAGCCCCAGCATTTT	CSVAGGEFNQPQHF
.	TRBJ1-2	TRBV12-5	.	16	TGTGCTAGTGGTTTGGACCACAGGGTCACTAACTATGGCTACACCTTC	CASGLDHRVTNYGYTF
.	TRBJ2-7	TRBV5-4	.	13	TGTGCCAGCAGCTTCCGGGGATGGGACGAGCAGTACTTC	CASSFRGWDEQYF
.	TRBJ2-1	TRBV27	.	15	TGTGCCAGCAGTGTGTGGGATGACAGGTCCTATGAGCAGTTCTTC	CASSVWDDRSYEQFF
TRBD1	TRBJ1-5	TRBV19	.	12	TGTGCCGGGGGACAGGCCTATCAGCCCCAGCATTTT	CAGGQAYQPQHF
.	TRBJ2-7	TRBV7-6	once	13	TGTGCCAGCAGCTCCCAGGTATCCTACGAGCAGTACTTC	CASSSQVSYEQYF
TRBD2	TRBJ2-3	TRBV7-2	.	14	TGTGCCAGCAGCGAAGTACTAGCGGTGGATACGCAGTATTTT	CASSEVLAVDTQYF
TRBD2	TRBJ2-1	TRBV7-9	.	16	TGTGCCAGCAGCTTACTGACTAGCGGGAGGGTACATGAGCAGTTCTTC	CASSLLTSGRVHEQFF
.	TRBJ2-7	TRBV7-9	.	13	TGTGCCAGCAGCCCGAGCGGTACCTACGAGCAGTACTTC	CASSPSGTYEQYF
.	TRBJ2-1	TRBV7-2	few	14	TGTGCCAGCAGCCGGAGCCGTTCCTACAATGAGCAGTTCTTC	CASSRSRSYNEQFF
TRBD1	TRBJ1-6	TRBV25-1	.	15	TGTGCCAGCAGTGACTGGGGACAGTATAATTCACCCCTCCACTTT	CASSDWGQYNSPLHF
.	TRBJ2-2	TRBV4-3	.	14	TGCGCCAGCAGTCACGGCGGATACACCGGGGAGCTGTTTTTT	CASSHGGYTGELFF
.	TRBJ2-7	TRBV5-4	.	12	TGTGCCAGCAGCTCCAGCGCCCACGAGCAGTACTTC	CASSSSAHEQYF
TRBD2	TRBJ2-1	TRBV7-9	.	15	TGTGCCAGCAGCCCAGCGGGCGTCGTGCGGGAGGCGGAGTTCTTC	CASSPAGVVREAEFF
.	TRBJ1-2	TRBV9	.	15	TGTGCCAGCAGCGTAGGAGGGGGTTCTAACTATGGCTACACCTTC	CASSVGGGSNYGYTF
.	TRBJ2-7	TRBV7-9	.	14	TGTGCCAGCAGCTTCGAGCCCAGGGATCCCGAGCAGTACTTC	CASSFEPRDPEQYF
TRBD2	TRBJ2-5	TRBV7-8	.	18	TGTGCCAGCAGCCCACTTATAGCGGGAGGGCCTAAAGTAGAGACCCAGTACTTC	CASSPLIAGGPKVETQYF
.	TRBJ1-2	TRBV28	.	14	TGTGCCAGCAGAGTCCCCGGGTCCTTCTATGGCTACACCTTC	CASRVPGSFYGYTF
.	TRBJ2-7	TRBV5-1	.	14	TGCGCCAGCAGCTGGGACTCGGAGGTCTACGAGCAGTACTTC	CASSWDSEVYEQYF
.	TRBJ1-1	TRBV5-4	.	16	TGTGCCAGCAGCTCGCCCGGAGGGAAAGGGGCCACTGAAGCTTTCTTT	CASSSPGGKGATEAFF
.	TRBJ2-2	TRBV29-1	.	12	TGCAGCGTTCGACAGGACACCGGGGAGCTGTTTTTT	CSVRQDTGELFF
.	TRBJ2-3	TRBV27	.	12	TGTGCCAGCAGTCCCCGGTTAGATACGCAGTATTTT	CASSPRLDTQYF
.	TRBJ2-2	TRBV21-1	.	18	TGTGCCAGCAGCCGGAGCGACAGCCTAGAGGATAACACCGGGGAGCTGTTTTTT	CASSRSDSLEDNTGELFF
.	TRBJ1-2	TRBV18	.	15	TGTGCCAGCTCATCGGGGCCGCGGGGGTCCTATGGCTACACCTTC	CASSSGPRGSYGYTF
TRBD1	TRBJ1-2	TRBV14	.	21	TGTGCCAGCAGCCAAGAAGTAGGGCTCCGGGACAGGGGGCGCTGGAACTATGGCTACACCTTC	CASSQEVGLRDRGRWNYGYTF
.	TRBJ1-2	TRBV4-1	.	16	TGCGCCAGCAGCCAAGGGAGGGGGGGCCCCAACTATGGCTACACCTTC	CASSQGRGGPNYGYTF
TRBD1	TRBJ2-7	TRBV11-3	.	15	TGTGCCAGCAGCCCGGAGGGACAGGGGTTCTACGAGCAGTACTTC	CASSPEGQGFYEQYF
TRBD1	TRBJ2-1	TRBV9	.	13	TGTGCCAGCAGCGAACAGGGGTGGAATGAGCAGTTCTTC	CASSEQGWNEQFF
.	TRBJ2-7	TRBV13	.	14	TGTGCCAGCAGCTCCGCGGGGTACCCCTACGAGCAGTACTTC	CASSSAGYPYEQYF
.	TRBJ2-5	TRBV4-2	once	12	TGTGCCAGCAGCCATGAGGAGGAGACCCAGTACTTC	CASSHEEETQYF
.	TRBJ1-1	TRBV29-1	.	13	TGCAGCGTTGATGGGGGGGCGAGGCCTGAAGCTTTCTTT	CSVDGGARPEAFF
.	TRBJ1-3	TRBV5-4	.	13	TGTGCCAGCAGCAGGGGCTCTGGAAACACCATATATTTT	CASSRGSGNTIYF
TRBD1	TRBJ1-1	TRBV13	.	12	TGTGCCACCGGGACAGGGCCCACTGAAGCTTTCTTT	CATGTGPTEAFF
TRBD2	TRBJ2-5	TRBV7-2	.	16	TGTGCCAGCAGCTTAGTTTTCCGGGGGGATACCGAGACCCAGTACTTC	CASSLVFRGDTETQYF
.	TRBJ2-7	TRBV27	.	17	TGTGCCAGCAGTCCACTGGGTCAGCGGGTTTTCTCCTACGAGCAGTACTTC	CASSPLGQRVFSYEQYF
TRBD1	TRBJ1-2	TRBV30	.	13	TGTGCCTGGAGTGCGACAGGGAACTATGGCTACACCTTC	CAWSATGNYGYTF
TRBD1	TRBJ1-4	TRBV4-1	.	14	TGCGCCAGCAGCCCACAGGGGGCGCTGGAAAAACTGTTTTTT	CASSPQGALEKLFF
.	TRBJ2-3	TRBV11-2	.	15	TGTGCCAGCAGCTTAATCGCGAGGGTATCAGATACGCAGTATTTT	CASSLIARVSDTQYF
.	TRBJ2-5	TRBV4-2	.	18	TGTGCCAGCAGCCAAACTCTGGACGCGGGTCCGTACCAAGAGACCCAGTACTTC	CASSQTLDAGPYQETQYF
.	TRBJ1-1	TRBV7-9	.	14	TGTGCCAGCAGCTTAGGGGCAGGGGCTACTGAAGCTTTCTTT	CASSLGAGATEAFF
TRBD1	TRBJ2-7	TRBV4-1	.	15	TGCGCCAGCAGCCCTGGACAGGGGATGGGCTACGAGCAGTACTTC	CASSPGQGMGYEQYF
.	TRBJ2-3	TRBV4-1	.	15	TGCGCCAGCAGCCAACAGGGGCCTAGCACAGATACGCAGTATTTT	CASSQQGPSTDTQYF
.	TRBJ2-7	TRBV11-2	.	13	TGTGCCAGCAGCTTATTCGGACATGTCGAGCAGTACTTC	CASSLFGHVEQYF
.	TRBJ2-3	TRBV9	.	17	TGTGCCAGCAGCCCCATTTCCGGGAGCATTAGCACAGATACGCAGTATTTT	CASSPISGSISTDTQYF
TRBD1	TRBJ1-2	TRBV15	many	18	TGTGCCACCAGCAGAGCCCCCCGGACAGGGGAGTACCGCTATGGCTACACCTTC	CATSRAPRTGEYRYGYTF
TRBD1	TRBJ2-4	TRBV27	.	15	TGTGCCAGCAGTTTATCACAGGGGGCCAAAAACATTCAGTACTTC	CASSLSQGAKNIQYF
TRBD2	TRBJ2-3	TRBV10-2	.	16	TGCGCCAGCAGACTAGCGGGAGGGATGTGGACAGATACGCAGTATTTT	CASRLAGGMWTDTQYF